Presented here are 9 T cell receptor beta chains from one specimen sequenced in a study of HIV-infected patients and healthy controls. No cell fractionation was done, so the repertoire covers all unsorted peripheral blood T cells. Alpha and beta constant-region primers primed reverse transcription of around 550 ng RNA. Separate chain-specific third strand synthesis with multiplexing indices produced the alpha and beta libraries. TCRdb itself ran the 5' RACE reads through MiXCR, one entry per CDR3 protein. The data hold approximately 3,300 distinct CDR3 sequences, with roughly 20% observed a single time. Material: blood, obtained before antiretroviral therapy. The receptors shown here come from an adult with HIV infection.

This clonotype is large (0.1 to 1%) within its sample. This chain links TRBV27 with TRBJ1-1; a weak D match, TRBD1 (5 bases). CDR1 and CDR2 from the germline V gene are MNHEY and SMNVEV (reference sequence). The V and J ends lost 3 bases and 5 bases respectively, with 10 bases between them. The CDR3 is 13 residues long. The DNA of the CDR3 is TGTGCCAGCAGTTTCGGGGGGGGGACTGAAGCTTTCTTT. Translation: CASSFGGGTEAFF.

The chain is built from TRBV4-3 and TRBJ2-5; D might be TRBD1 (6 bases). Germline CDR1 and CDR2: LGHNA and YSLEER. The ends were cut back, 0 bases at V and 7 bases at J, with 15 bases in the middle. The CDR3 contains 15 residues. The DNA of the CDR3 is TGCGCCAGCAGCCAAGATAGCGCAGGGGACGTGACCCAGTACTTC. The encoded protein is CASSQDSAGDVTQYF.

This clonotype is medium-sized (0.01 to 0.1%). The chain couples TRBV20-1 to TRBJ2-3; D may be TRBD2 (6 bases). Germline V CDR1 and CDR2: DFQATT, SNEGSKA (reference sequence). Trimming stripped 7 bases from V and 1 base from J, with 18 bases between. The CDR3 totals 15 residues. The CDR3 DNA follows: TGCAGTGAAAGGGACTCAAAAGGGGGCACAGATACGCAGTATTTT. It translates to CSERDSKGGTDTQYF.

This clonotype is medium-sized (0.01 to 0.1%). The V gene is TRBV11-2, the J gene TRBJ2-1; possible D gene TRBD2, 5 bases. This CDR3 has 15 residues. The V end lost 0 bases, the J end lost 8 bases, and 14 bases lay between the germline ends. The germline gives CDR1 SGHAT, CDR2 FQNNGV. The CDR3 region has the DNA TGTGCCAGCAGCTTAGATCCCCGGGAATCATATGAGCAGTTCTTC. Its translation: CASSLDPRESYEQFF. Based on the CDR3 plus reference TRBV11-2 and TRBJ2-1, the full variable domain is EAGVAQSPRYKIIEKRQSVAFWCNPISGHATLYWYQQILGQGPKLLIQFQNNGVVDDSQLPKDRFSAERLKGVDSTLKIQPAKLEDSAVYLCASSLDPRESYEQFFGPGTRLTVL.

This clonotype ranks as medium-sized. This chain connects TRBV20-1 to TRBJ2-1; the D is unclear. V lost 5 bases and J lost 0, with 14 bases in between. CDR1 is DFQATT, CDR2 SNEGSKA, per germline (reference sequence). The CDR3 covers 15 residues. The CDR3 DNA sequence: TGCAGTGCTTCTCTCGGACCAAGCTCCTACAATGAGCAGTTCTTC. It is translated as CSASLGPSSYNEQFF.

By sample share, this clonotype is medium-sized (0.01 to 0.1%). V gene TRBV6-1 combines with J gene TRBJ2-1; no firm D call. Trimming left V 6 bases short and J 8 bases short, with 14 bases between. CDR1 is MNHNS, CDR2 SASEGT, per germline. The CDR3 spans 13 residues. The CDR3 loop is CASRAQMNHEQFF. For the CDR3, the DNA is TGTGCCAGCAGGGCCCAGATGAACCATGAGCAGTTCTTC.

This clonotype was observed a handful of times. The chain links TRBV5-1 to TRBJ2-7; tentative D call: TRBD1 (5 bases). Germline V gene data show CDR1 as SGHRS and CDR2 as YFSETQ. CDR3 length: 15 amino acids. V was shortened by 4 bases and J by 6 bases, with 20 bases between the two germline ends. The CDR3 nucleotides are TGCGCCAGCAGCCCGAACTGGGGCTCCCAGCGCGAGCAGTACTTC. As protein: CASSPNWGSQREQYF. The full variable domain, in which reference TRBV5-1 and TRBJ2-7 provide the parts outside the CDR3, is KAGVTQTPRYLIKTRGQQVTLSCSPISGHRSVSWYQQTPGQGLQFLFEYFSETQRNKGNFPGRFSGRQFSNSRSEMNVSTLELGDSALYLCASSPNWGSQREQYFGPGTRLTVT.

V gene TRBV12-3 or TRBV12-4 combines with J gene TRBJ2-5; D call uncertain. This CDR3 comprises 11 residues. Trimming stripped 1 base from V and 5 bases from J, with 2 bases between. This chain's CDR3 is CASSLVETQYF. The CDR3 nucleotides are TGTGCCAGCAGTTTAGTGGAGACCCAGTACTTC.

About this clonotype itself: A read error is possible here, since a much larger clone lies one base away. This chain links TRBV29-1 with TRBJ1-1; D may be TRBD1 (5 bases). Germline lookup yields CDR1 SQVTM and CDR2 ANQGSEA. CDR3 length equals 14 residues. Trimming stripped 2 bases from V and 5 bases from J, with 15 bases between. The CDR3 nucleotides are TGCAGCGTTGAATGGGGGTCCTATAGAACTGAAGCTTTCTTT. Translated, it gives CSVEWGSYRTEAFF.